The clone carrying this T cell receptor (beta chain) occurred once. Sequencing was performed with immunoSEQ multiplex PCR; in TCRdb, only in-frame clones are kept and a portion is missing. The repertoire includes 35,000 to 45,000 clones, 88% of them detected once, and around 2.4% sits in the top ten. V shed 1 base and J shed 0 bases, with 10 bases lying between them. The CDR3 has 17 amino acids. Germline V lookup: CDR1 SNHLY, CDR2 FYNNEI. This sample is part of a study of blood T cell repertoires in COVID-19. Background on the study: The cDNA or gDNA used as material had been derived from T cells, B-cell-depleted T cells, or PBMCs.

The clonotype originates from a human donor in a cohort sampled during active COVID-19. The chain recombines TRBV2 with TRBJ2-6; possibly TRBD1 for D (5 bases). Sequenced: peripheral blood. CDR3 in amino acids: CASSEGFRASGANVLTF. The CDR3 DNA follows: TGTGCCAGCAGTGAAGGATTCAGGGCCTCTGGGGCCAACGTCCTGACTTTC.